Listed here are 8 T cell receptor beta chains from one sample, sequenced in a study of shared clonotypes between healthy human individuals. Clones were read by immunoSEQ multiplex PCR, and TCRdb kept only the in-frame ones, dropping some. The sample gives nearly 2 million clones, approximately 94% of which show up once; around 1% is in the top ten. As defined, naive CD8 cells were CD45RO-negative and positively selected for CCR7, with terminally differentiated effector memory CD45RA+ cells excluded. The sample was naive CD8+ T cells sorted from blood. The receptors shown here come from a man between 18 and 29 years old in good health.

The chain combines TRBV5-6 with TRBJ2-3, with TRBD2 matching over 7 bases. With V trimmed by 4 bases and J by 3 bases, 17 bases remained unmatched. This CDR3 has 18 residues. Per germline, CDR1 SGHDT and CDR2 YYEEEE. DNA for the CDR3: TGTGCCAGCAGCCTACCCGGAGGATGGCGGGAGATGACAGATACGCAGTATTTT. Residues: CASSLPGGWREMTDTQYF. The whole variable domain, remainder taken from reference TRBV5-6 and TRBJ2-3, is DAGVTQSPTHLIKTRGQQVTLRCSPKSGHDTVSWYQQALGQGPQFIFQYYEEEERQRGNFPDRFSGHQFPNYSSELNVNALLLGDSALYLCASSLPGGWREMTDTQYFGPGTRLTVL.

With respect to this clone: This same CDR3 is encoded by further DNA sequences in the sample. CDR3 sequence reads: CASSQTGYEQYF. For the CDR3, the DNA is TGTGCCAGCAGCCAAACTGGCTACGAGCAGTACTTC. The genes are TRBV14 and TRBJ2-7; D unresolved. The V gene's germline CDR1 is SGHDN and CDR2 FVKESK. The germline V and J ends were trimmed by 2 bases and 3 bases, with 5 bases remaining between them. The CDR3 extends over 12 amino acids.

The CDR3 DNA follows: TGTGCCAGCAGTTCGTTCGGTAACGAGCAGTACTTC. Amino acids: CASSSFGNEQYF. The chain recombines TRBV27 with TRBJ2-7, with unresolved D. The V gene lost 4 bases and the J gene lost 5 bases, with 9 bases spanning the gap. The V gene's germline CDR1 is MNHEY and CDR2 SMNVEV (reference sequence). The CDR3 length is 12 residues.

On this clone: The sample contains more than one DNA sequence encoding this CDR3. The chain links TRBV27 to TRBJ2-6; the D gene could be TRBD1 or TRBD2 (5 bases each). This CDR3 is 16 amino acids long. V gave up 1 base and J gave up 2 bases, with 9 bases separating them. The germline V gene encodes CDR1 MNHEY and CDR2 SMNVEV (reference sequence). The CDR3 region has the DNA TGTGCCAGCAGTTTATTGGGGGTAACTGGGGCCAACGTCCTGACTTTC. As protein: CASSLLGVTGANVLTF.

This clone has only one observation. The J gene is TRBJ2-5, the V gene TRBV5-1; 10 nucleotides agree with TRBD2. Germline CDR1 SGHRS, CDR2 YFSETQ. With V trimmed by 0 bases and J by 5 bases, 13 bases remained unmatched. The CDR3 is 18 residues long. For the CDR3, the DNA is TGCGCCAGCAGCTTGGAACCGGGCCCTAGCGGGAGACCGGAGACCCAGTACTTC. The encoded protein is CASSLEPGPSGRPETQYF.

With respect to this clone: A much more abundant neighbour one base away suggests this may be a read error. The V call is TRBV5-6, the J call TRBJ2-7; no clear D gene. CDR3 length equals 11 residues. V gave up 4 bases and J gave up 3 bases, with 5 bases separating them. Germline CDR1 reads SGHDT; CDR2 reads YYEEEE. CDR3 loop: CASSDLYEQYF. CDR3 DNA sequence: TGTGCCAGCAGCGACCTCTACGAGCAGTACTTC.

The chain couples TRBV27 to TRBJ2-5; D not resolved. Trimming pared 2 bases from V and 5 bases from J, leaving 9 bases between. The CDR3 is 13 amino acids. CDR1 is MNHEY, CDR2 SMNVEV, per germline (reference sequence). The CDR3 DNA reads as TGTGCCAGCAGTTTAACGGGTTTCGAGACCCAGTACTTC. This codes for CASSLTGFETQYF.

This clone was seen a single time. This chain links TRBV5-6 with TRBJ2-5; D perhaps matches TRBD1 (5 bases). This CDR3 has 16 amino acids. CDR1 and CDR2 from the germline V gene are SGHDT and YYEEEE. V dropped 0 bases and J dropped 0 bases, with 12 bases sitting between them. The CDR3 loop is CASSLALDSNQETQYF. CDR3 DNA: TGTGCCAGCAGCTTGGCCCTCGACAGCAACCAAGAGACCCAGTACTTC.